The T cell receptor beta chain under discussion was sequenced for a study of blood T cell repertoires in COVID-19. Study-level background: Collection of acute and convalescent COVID-19 samples took place in the United States, Italy and Spain. PBMCs, B-cell-depleted T cells, or T cells were the source of the cDNA or gDNA that made up the material.

The authors' processing: For nucleated cells, counts were estimated from reference gene primer amplification. This table comes from immunoSEQ multiplex PCR, and its TCRdb copy is limited to in-frame clones, with some not included. V, J and clone size were drawn from that table, and D and trimming were deduced from the DNA. The sample records roughly 250,000 clones, nearly 85% being singletons. Between the trimmed V and J ends, which lost 5 bases and 5 bases, there was a span of 9 bases. The CDR3 contains 12 residues. The specimen was peripheral blood. The receptor comes from a human donor in a cohort sampled during active COVID-19. This rearrangement joins TRBV12-3 or TRBV12-4 to TRBJ2-5, with D hard to call. The chain's CDR3 is CASSRLTETQYF. The DNA for the CDR3 is TGTGCCAGCAGTAGACTCACGGAGACCCAGTACTTC.